The 27 T cell receptor beta chains below all came from one sample that was sequenced in a study of memory CD4+ T cells and cytomegalovirus serostatus. Assay: immunoSEQ multiplex PCR; the TCRdb copy retains only in-frame clones and omits some. The data hold roughly 67,000 clones, with roughly 76% observed a single time. Single viable CD3+CD4+CD8-CD45RO+ cells were sorted as the memory CD4+ T cells. The sequenced sample consisted of memory CD4+ T cells from blood. The receptors derive from an adult in good health and CMV-seropositive.

The chain joins TRBV7-2 to TRBJ2-5; the D gene could be TRBD1 or TRBD2 (5 bases each). The CDR3 spans 14 residues. CDR1 is SGHTA and CDR2 is FQGNSA in the germline V gene. The ends were cut back, 1 base at V and 2 bases at J, with 8 bases in the middle. Here the CDR3 DNA reads TGTGCCAGCAGCTTAGAGGGACGGCAAGAGACCCAGTACTTC. Protein product: CASSLEGRQETQYF.

For this clone: One end of the junction does not line up with germline, which may come from a read error. CDR3: CASNLRFSGRFKTQYF. In nucleotides, the CDR3 is TGTGCCAGCAACTTAAGGTTTAGCGGGAGGTTTAAGACCCAGTACTTC. The chain links TRBV7-2 to TRBJ2-5; 10 nucleotides align to TRBD2. This CDR3 is 16 amino acids long. From germline, CDR1 is SGHTA and CDR2 FQGNSA.

The chain links TRBV30 to TRBJ2-7; D is unclear. Per germline, CDR1 GTSNPN and CDR2 SVGIG (reference sequence). The CDR3 consists of 11 residues. Deletions cut 7 bases from V and 2 bases from J, with 9 bases between. CDR3 sequence reads: CAFPPTYEQYF. CDR3 DNA: TGTGCCTTTCCGCCAACCTACGAGCAGTACTTC.

The chain couples TRBV28 to TRBJ1-2; D remains unclear. V shed 3 bases and J shed 3 bases, with 11 bases lying between them. This CDR3 has 14 residues. Germline lookup yields CDR1 MDHEN and CDR2 SYDVKM. CDR3 sequence reads: CASSFAGGDYGYTF. CDR3 nucleotide sequence: TGTGCCAGCAGTTTTGCAGGTGGGGACTATGGCTACACCTTC.

This rearrangement joins TRBV6-5 to TRBJ1-1; the D gene is possibly TRBD1 (5 bases). V lost 8 bases to trimming and J lost 4 bases, with 14 bases between them. This CDR3 region has 13 residues. CDR1 and CDR2 (germline): MNHEY, SVGAGI. CDR3 protein: CASLPRGLTEAFF. Written as DNA, the CDR3 is TGTGCCAGCTTACCTAGGGGTCTCACTGAAGCTTTCTTT.

The chain joins TRBV28 to TRBJ1-1; a weak D match, TRBD1 (6 bases). This CDR3 is 15 amino acids long. Per germline, CDR1 MDHEN and CDR2 SYDVKM. With 5 bases removed from V and 3 bases from J, the gap between germline ends came to 16 bases. The CDR3 bases are TGTGCCAGCAGTCCCATCAGGGGAATGGACACTGAAGCTTTCTTT. The encoded protein is CASSPIRGMDTEAFF.

This clone was detected only a few times. The rearrangement uses TRBV27 and TRBJ2-7; tentatively, D is TRBD1 (6 bases). The CDR3 is made up of 15 amino acids. V dropped 6 bases and J dropped 4 bases, with 19 bases sitting between them. CDR1 and CDR2 from the germline V gene are MNHEY and SMNVEV (reference sequence). CDR3 sequence: CASRLKQGFEYEQYF. CDR3 in DNA: TGTGCCAGCAGATTGAAACAGGGTTTTGAATACGAGCAGTACTTC.

This clone was observed a handful of times. V usage is TRBV6-6 and J usage is TRBJ2-7, with TRBD2 as a possible D gene (5 bases). V was cut by 6 bases and J by 0 bases, with 15 bases left in between. Germline V CDR1 and CDR2: MNHNY, SVGAGI (reference sequence). CDR3 length: 15 amino acids. CDR3 in amino acids: CASRPGTGSSYEQYF. CDR3 bases: TGTGCCAGCAGACCTGGCACGGGAAGCTCCTACGAGCAGTACTTC.

The V and J genes are TRBV7-9 and TRBJ2-5; D possibly corresponds to TRBD2 (7 bases). Trimming pared 5 bases from V and 5 bases from J, leaving 15 bases between. This CDR3 has 14 amino acids. CDR1 is SEHNR, CDR2 FQNEAQ, per germline (reference sequence). DNA for the CDR3: TGTGCCAGCAGCCGGAACGGGGGGCATGAGACCCAGTACTTC. Translation: CASSRNGGHETQYF.

The V and J genes are TRBV2 and TRBJ1-5; D gene ambiguous. There are 16 residues in the CDR3. Germline values: CDR1 SNHLY, CDR2 FYNNEI. V gave up 3 bases and J gave up 0 bases, with 12 bases separating them. This CDR3 reads CASSEAGGDSNQPQHF. CDR3 nucleotides: TGTGCCAGCAGTGAGGCGGGCGGTGATAGCAATCAGCCCCAGCATTTT.

This chain links TRBV6-1 with TRBJ2-5; 7 bases align to TRBD1. In germline, CDR1 is MNHNS, CDR2 SASEGT. The trim removed 7 bases at V and 3 bases at J, leaving 11 bases unmatched. The CDR3 totals 15 residues. The CDR3 nucleotides are TGTGCCAGCACGGTTGACAGGGCCCTAAAAGAGACCCAGTACTTC. It codes for CASTVDRALKETQYF.

This clone was seen a single time. J is TRBJ2-7 and V is TRBV12-5; 10 positions match TRBD1. Germline CDR1 reads LGHNT; CDR2 reads FRNRAP. The V and J ends lost 0 bases and 3 bases, in that order; junction bases with no gene match: 8. The CDR3 is 17 residues long. The CDR3 DNA reads as TGTGCTAGTGGTTTGGTACTCAGGGACAGGGGACTCTACGAGCAGTACTTC. This translates into CASGLVLRDRGLYEQYF.

The chain is built from TRBV28 and TRBJ2-1; the match to TRBD2 covers 12 bases. The CDR3 has 18 amino acids. J was trimmed by 0 bases and V by 4 bases; bases with no gene match: 7. Germline V lookup: CDR1 MDHEN, CDR2 SYDVKM. The CDR3 protein is CASSSYRTSGNSYNEQFF. The CDR3 bases are TGTGCCAGCAGTTCTTACCGGACTAGCGGGAACTCCTACAATGAGCAGTTCTTC.

This clone has ten or more counts. CDR3 sequence: CASSLVEGGTVSYNEQFF. The CDR3 coding sequence is TGTGCCAGCAGCTTAGTAGAGGGAGGGACAGTCTCCTACAATGAGCAGTTCTTC. The chain couples TRBV7-8 to TRBJ2-1; D possibly uses TRBD1 or TRBD2 (7 bases each). CDR3 size: 18 residues. V was pared by 1 base and J by 0 bases, with 16 bases between. Germline CDR1 is SGHVS and CDR2 is FQNEAQ.

This clone was detected a few times. The CDR3 region has the DNA TGTGCCAGCAGCCCCGGGACAGGGGGATACAATGAGCAGTTCTTC. Amino acids: CASSPGTGGYNEQFF. V is TRBV5-4 and J is TRBJ2-1; 11 bases line up with TRBD1. In germline, CDR1 is SGHNT, CDR2 YYREEE (reference sequence). The CDR3 has 15 residues. J was trimmed by 4 bases and V by 4 bases; bases with no gene match: 4.

The CDR3 nucleotides are TGTGCCAGTAGTTTACGGGACGGCTCGAAGCCCCAGCATTTT. It encodes CASSLRDGSKPQHF. V and J are TRBV19 and TRBJ1-5, with D possibly TRBD1 on 5 matching bases. The CDR3 sequence is 14 residues long. V was cut by 5 bases and J by 8 bases, with 16 bases left in between. The germline CDR1 and CDR2 sequences are LNHDA and SQIVND (reference sequence). Together with reference TRBV19 and TRBJ1-5, the CDR3 gives the full variable domain: DGGITQSPKYLFRKEGQNVTLSCEQNLNHDAMYWYRQDPGQGLRLIYYSQIVNDFQKGDIAEGYSVSREKKESFPLTVTSAQKNPTAFYLCASSLRDGSKPQHFGDGTRLSIL.

This clone was observed a single time. This chain uses TRBV6-1 with TRBJ1-5; D is perhaps TRBD1 (6 bases). CDR1 and CDR2 from the germline V gene are MNHNS and SASEGT. The CDR3 contains 15 residues. Trimming shortened V by 2 bases and J by 6 bases, and 14 bases separated the two germline ends. The CDR3 nucleotides are TGTGCCAGCAGTGAAACATACGGGGGCGGTCAGCCCCAGCATTTT. Encoded protein: CASSETYGGGQPQHF.

This chain uses TRBV6-1 with TRBJ2-5; D gene uncertain. Germline V CDR1 and CDR2: MNHNS, SASEGT. The V end was cut by 2 bases, the J end by 1 base, with 8 bases between. This CDR3 has 14 residues. Here the CDR3 DNA reads TGTGCCAGCAGTGAAAGTCGGTTCCAAGAGACCCAGTACTTC. It encodes CASSESRFQETQYF.

The rearrangement links TRBV28 to TRBJ2-5; 8 bases line up with TRBD1. The CDR3 loop spans 16 amino acids. V was pared by 1 base and J by 5 bases, with 9 bases of the junction left unmatched. CDR1 is MDHEN and CDR2 is SYDVKM in the germline V gene. The CDR3 region has the DNA TGTGCCAGCAGTTTATTAGTGGCAGGGGGCGCGGAGACCCAGTACTTC. Amino acid sequence: CASSLLVAGGAETQYF. Full variable domain (remainder filled in from reference TRBV28 and TRBJ2-5): DVKVTQSSRYLVKRTGEKVFLECVQDMDHENMFWYRQDPGLGLRLIYFSYDVKMKEKGDIPEGYSVSREKKERFSLILESASTNQTSMYLCASSLLVAGGAETQYFGPGTRLLVL.

V is TRBV5-4 and J is TRBJ2-2; 8 bases line up with TRBD2. Germline V gene lookup returns CDR1 SGHNT and CDR2 YYREEE (reference sequence). The CDR3 has 19 amino acids. The junction had 14 bases not matched to a gene; V was cut back by 4 bases and J by 0 bases. CDR3 region: CASSPSKAGDLTNTGELFF. The CDR3 DNA is TGTGCCAGCAGCCCCAGCAAAGCGGGAGATTTGACGAACACCGGGGAGCTGTTTTTT.

The gene calls are TRBV5-4 and TRBJ1-2; maybe TRBD1 (5 bases). V dropped 0 bases and J dropped 3 bases, with 12 bases sitting between them. The length of the CDR3 is 15 residues. The V gene's germline CDR1 is SGHNT and CDR2 YYREEE (reference sequence). The CDR3 reads CASSLAARGDYGYTF. Written as DNA, the CDR3 is TGTGCCAGCAGCTTGGCGGCACGAGGGGACTATGGCTACACCTTC.

The V gene is TRBV2, the J gene TRBJ1-2; TRBD1 might be the D (5 bases). Trimming took off 5 bases at V and 7 bases at J, with 11 bases between the two ends. Germline-derived CDR1 and CDR2 are SNHLY and FYNNEI. The CDR3 totals 12 residues. The CDR3 region has the DNA TGTGCCAGCAGTCAAGGACACTCTGGCTACACCTTC. Translation gives CASSQGHSGYTF.

This clone was seen only once. The genes are TRBV11-3 and TRBJ2-2, with D uncertain. With 2 bases removed from V and 5 bases from J, the gap between germline ends came to 12 bases. Per germline, CDR1 SGHNT and CDR2 YENEEA. This CDR3 region has 15 residues. CDR3: CASSLSYGLTGELFF. The DNA for the CDR3 is TGTGCCAGCAGCTTAAGCTACGGCCTTACCGGGGAGCTGTTTTTT.

The chain couples TRBV20-1 to TRBJ2-7; D gene ambiguous. The germline gives CDR1 DFQATT, CDR2 SNEGSKA (reference sequence). Trimming cost V 0 bases and J 7 bases, with 7 bases left between them. The CDR3 spans 11 residues. The CDR3 DNA follows: TGCAGTGCTAGAGAGGGTTGGGAGCAGTACTTC. The encoded protein is CSAREGWEQYF.

This clone was observed a single time. V is TRBV7-2 and J is TRBJ2-2, with no clear D. With 8 bases removed from V and 6 bases from J, the gap between germline ends came to 7 bases. The CDR3 spans 11 residues. Germline V gene lookup returns CDR1 SGHTA and CDR2 FQGNSA. CDR3 sequence (DNA): TGTGCCAGCTCTATGCCCGGGGAGCTGTTTTTT. This encodes CASSMPGELFF.

This clone was detected once. The V call is TRBV9, the J call TRBJ2-5; perhaps D is TRBD1 or TRBD2 (6 bases each). This CDR3 has 14 amino acids. The germline CDR1 and CDR2 sequences are SGDLS and YYNGEE. V lost 0 bases, J lost 5 bases, and 11 bases lay in between. For the CDR3, the DNA is TGTGCCAGCAGCGTAGCTAGGGGGAGGGAGACCCAGTACTTC. Translated: CASSVARGRETQYF.

The V call is TRBV6-5, the J call TRBJ2-3; TRBD2 matches at 8 bases. With V trimmed by 4 bases and J by 2 bases, 8 bases remained unmatched. This CDR3 spans 16 amino acids. Germline assignment: CDR1 MNHEY and CDR2 SVGAGI. In DNA form, the CDR3 reads TGTGCCAGCAGTTCTCCGGGACTAGACCTCACAGATACGCAGTATTTT. Translated: CASSSPGLDLTDTQYF.